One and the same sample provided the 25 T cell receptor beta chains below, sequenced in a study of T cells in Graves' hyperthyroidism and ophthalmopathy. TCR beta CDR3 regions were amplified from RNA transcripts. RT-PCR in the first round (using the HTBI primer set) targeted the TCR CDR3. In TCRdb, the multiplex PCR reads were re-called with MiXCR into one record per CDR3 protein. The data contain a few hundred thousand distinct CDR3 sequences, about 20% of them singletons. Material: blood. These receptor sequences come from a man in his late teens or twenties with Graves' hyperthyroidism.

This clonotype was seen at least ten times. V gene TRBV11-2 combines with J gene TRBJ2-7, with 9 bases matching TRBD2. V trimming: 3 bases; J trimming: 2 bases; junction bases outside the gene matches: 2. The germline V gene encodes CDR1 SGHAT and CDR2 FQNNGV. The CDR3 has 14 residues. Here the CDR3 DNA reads TGTGCCAGCAGCTTCACTAGCGGGCCCTACGAGCAGTACTTC. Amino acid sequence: CASSFTSGPYEQYF. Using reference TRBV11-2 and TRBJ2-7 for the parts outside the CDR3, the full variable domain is EAGVAQSPRYKIIEKRQSVAFWCNPISGHATLYWYQQILGQGPKLLIQFQNNGVVDDSQLPKDRFSAERLKGVDSTLKIQPAKLEDSAVYLCASSFTSGPYEQYFGPGTRLTVT.

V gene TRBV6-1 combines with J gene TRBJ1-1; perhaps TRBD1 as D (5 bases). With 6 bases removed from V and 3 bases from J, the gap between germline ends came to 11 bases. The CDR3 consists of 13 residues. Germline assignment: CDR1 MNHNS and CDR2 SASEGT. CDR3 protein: CASRDTLDTEAFF. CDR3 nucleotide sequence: TGTGCCAGCAGGGACACCTTGGACACTGAAGCTTTCTTT.

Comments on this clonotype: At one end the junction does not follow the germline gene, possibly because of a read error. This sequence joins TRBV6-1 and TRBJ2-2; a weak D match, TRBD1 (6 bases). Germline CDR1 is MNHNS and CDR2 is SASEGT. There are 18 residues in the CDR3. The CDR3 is CASSEPDTGFSYTGELVF. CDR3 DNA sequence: TGTGCCAGCAGTGAACCCGACACAGGGTTTTCTTACACCGGGGAGCTGGTTTTT.

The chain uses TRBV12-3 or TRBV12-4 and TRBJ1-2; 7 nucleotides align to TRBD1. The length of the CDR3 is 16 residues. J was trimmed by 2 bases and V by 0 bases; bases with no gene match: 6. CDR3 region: CASSLAHRGVNYGYTF. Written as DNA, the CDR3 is TGTGCCAGCAGTTTAGCACACAGGGGAGTCAACTATGGCTACACCTTC.

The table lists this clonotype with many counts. DNA of the CDR3: TGTGCCTGGAGCCCCTTAGACATATACTACACTGAAGCTTTCTTT. Translated, it gives CAWSPLDIYYTEAFF. V usage is TRBV30 and J usage is TRBJ1-1; D unresolved. The V gene's germline CDR1 is GTSNPN and CDR2 SVGIG (reference sequence). The V end lost 3 bases, the J end lost 3 bases, and 17 bases lay between the germline ends. CDR3 length equals 15 residues.

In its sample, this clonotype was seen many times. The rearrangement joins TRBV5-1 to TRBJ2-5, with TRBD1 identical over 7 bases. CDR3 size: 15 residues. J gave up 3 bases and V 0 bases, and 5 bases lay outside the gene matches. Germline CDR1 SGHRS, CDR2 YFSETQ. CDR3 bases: TGCGCCAGCAGCTTGGCGAGGGGGCTGGAAGAGACCCAGTACTTC. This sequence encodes CASSLARGLEETQYF.

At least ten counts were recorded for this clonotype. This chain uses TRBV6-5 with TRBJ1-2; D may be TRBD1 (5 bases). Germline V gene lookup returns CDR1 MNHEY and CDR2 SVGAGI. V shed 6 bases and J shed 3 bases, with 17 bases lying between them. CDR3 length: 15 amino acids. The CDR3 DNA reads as TGTGCCAGCAGCGGGGGTGACGGAATTTACTATGGCTACACCTTC. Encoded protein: CASSGGDGIYYGYTF.

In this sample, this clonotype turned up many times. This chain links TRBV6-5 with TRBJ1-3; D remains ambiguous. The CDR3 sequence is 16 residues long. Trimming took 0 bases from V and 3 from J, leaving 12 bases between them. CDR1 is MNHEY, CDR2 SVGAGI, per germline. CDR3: CASSYSQGFGGNTIYF. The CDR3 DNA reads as TGTGCCAGCAGTTACTCGCAAGGCTTCGGTGGAAACACCATATATTTT.

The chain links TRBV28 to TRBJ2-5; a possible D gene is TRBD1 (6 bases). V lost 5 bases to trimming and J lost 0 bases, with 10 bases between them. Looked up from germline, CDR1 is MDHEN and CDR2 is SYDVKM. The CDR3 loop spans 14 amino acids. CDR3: CASSPDRNQETQYF. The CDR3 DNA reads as TGTGCCAGCAGTCCCGACAGGAACCAAGAGACCCAGTACTTC.

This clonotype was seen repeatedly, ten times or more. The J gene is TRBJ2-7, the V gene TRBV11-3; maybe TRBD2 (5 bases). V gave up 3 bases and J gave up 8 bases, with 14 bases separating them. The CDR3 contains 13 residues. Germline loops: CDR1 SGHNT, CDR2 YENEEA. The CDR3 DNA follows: TGTGCCAGCAGCTTCGGTTACGGGGTAAAGCAGTACTTC. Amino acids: CASSFGYGVKQYF.

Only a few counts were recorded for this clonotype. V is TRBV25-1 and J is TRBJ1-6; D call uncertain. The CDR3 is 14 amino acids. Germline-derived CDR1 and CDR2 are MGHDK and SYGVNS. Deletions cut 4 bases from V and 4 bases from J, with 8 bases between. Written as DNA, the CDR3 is TGTGCCAGCAGTGTGGACGGTTATAATTCACCCCTCCACTTT. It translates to CASSVDGYNSPLHF.

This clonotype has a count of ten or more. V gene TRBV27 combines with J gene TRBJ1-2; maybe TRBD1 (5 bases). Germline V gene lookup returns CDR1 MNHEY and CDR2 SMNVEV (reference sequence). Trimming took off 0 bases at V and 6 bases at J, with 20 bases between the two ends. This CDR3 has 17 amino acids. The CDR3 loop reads CASSLSPSGRGADGYTF. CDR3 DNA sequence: TGTGCCAGCAGTTTATCACCTTCGGGGAGGGGCGCAGATGGCTACACCTTC.

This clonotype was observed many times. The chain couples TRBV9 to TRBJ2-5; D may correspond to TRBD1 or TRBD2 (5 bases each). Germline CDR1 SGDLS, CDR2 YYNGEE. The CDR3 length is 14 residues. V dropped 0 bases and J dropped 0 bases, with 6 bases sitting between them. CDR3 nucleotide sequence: TGTGCCAGCAGCGTAGGGGGGTACCAAGAGACCCAGTACTTC. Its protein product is CASSVGGYQETQYF. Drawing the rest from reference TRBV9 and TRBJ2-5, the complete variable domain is DSGVTQTPKHLITATGQRVTLRCSPRSGDLSVYWYQQSLDQGLQFLIQYYNGEERAKGNILERFSAQQFPDLHSELNLSSLELGDSALYFCASSVGGYQETQYFGPGTRLLVL.

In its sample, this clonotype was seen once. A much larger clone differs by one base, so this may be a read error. Written as DNA, the CDR3 is TGTGCCAGCAGTGAAGCGGGGGGCAATCAGCCCCAGCTTTTT. Amino acids: CASSEAGGNQPQLF. This sequence joins TRBV6-1 and TRBJ1-5, with D tentatively TRBD1 (6 bases). This CDR3 comprises 14 residues. In germline, CDR1 is MNHNS, CDR2 SASEGT.

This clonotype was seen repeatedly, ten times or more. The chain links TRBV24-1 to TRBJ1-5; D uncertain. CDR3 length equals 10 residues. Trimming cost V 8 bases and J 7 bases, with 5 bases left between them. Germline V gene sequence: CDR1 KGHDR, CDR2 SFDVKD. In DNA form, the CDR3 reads TGTGCCACCAACTGCCAGCCCCAGCATTTT. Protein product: CATNCQPQHF.

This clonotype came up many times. The CDR3 loop is CSAKSGLASETQYF. CDR3 sequence (DNA): TGCAGTGCCAAATCGGGACTAGCGAGCGAGACCCAGTACTTC. The chain has TRBV20-1 and TRBJ2-5, with 10 bases aligning to TRBD2. The CDR3 consists of 14 residues. Germline CDR1 is DFQATT and CDR2 is SNEGSKA (reference sequence). Trimming removed 6 bases from V and 5 bases from J; junction bases left unmatched: 9.

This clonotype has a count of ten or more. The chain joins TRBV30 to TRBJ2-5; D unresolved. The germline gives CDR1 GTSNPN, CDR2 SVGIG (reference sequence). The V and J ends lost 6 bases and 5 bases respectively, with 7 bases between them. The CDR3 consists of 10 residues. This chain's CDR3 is CACFQETQYF. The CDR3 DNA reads TGTGCCTGTTTCCAGGAGACCCAGTACTTC.

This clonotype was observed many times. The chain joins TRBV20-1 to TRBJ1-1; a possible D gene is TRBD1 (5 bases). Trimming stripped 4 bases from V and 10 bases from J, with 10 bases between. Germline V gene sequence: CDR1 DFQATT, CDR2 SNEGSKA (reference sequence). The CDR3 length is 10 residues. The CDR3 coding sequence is TGCAGTGCTATGGACACGCGAGCTTTCTTT. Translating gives CSAMDTRAFF.

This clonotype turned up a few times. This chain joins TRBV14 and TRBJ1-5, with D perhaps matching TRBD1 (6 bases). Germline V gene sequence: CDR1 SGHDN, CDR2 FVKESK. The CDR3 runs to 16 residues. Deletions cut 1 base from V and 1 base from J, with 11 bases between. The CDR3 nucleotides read TGTGCCAGCAGCCAAGTTTACAGGGAGAGCAATCAGCCCCAGCATTTT. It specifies CASSQVYRESNQPQHF.

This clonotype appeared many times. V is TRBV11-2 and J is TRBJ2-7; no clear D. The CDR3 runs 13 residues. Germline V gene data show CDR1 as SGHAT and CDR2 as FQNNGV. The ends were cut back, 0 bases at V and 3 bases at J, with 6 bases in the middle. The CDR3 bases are TGTGCCAGCAGCTTAGAAAGCAACTACGAGCAGTACTTC. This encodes CASSLESNYEQYF.

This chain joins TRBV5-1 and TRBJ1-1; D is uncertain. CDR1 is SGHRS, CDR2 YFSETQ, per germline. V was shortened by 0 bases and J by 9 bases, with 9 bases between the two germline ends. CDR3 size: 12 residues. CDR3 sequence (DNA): TGCGCCAGCAGCTTGGATTACACCCAAGCTTTCTTT. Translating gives CASSLDYTQAFF. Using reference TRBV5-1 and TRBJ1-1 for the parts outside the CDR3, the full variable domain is KAGVTQTPRYLIKTRGQQVTLSCSPISGHRSVSWYQQTPGQGLQFLFEYFSETQRNKGNFPGRFSGRQFSNSRSEMNVSTLELGDSALYLCASSLDYTQAFFGQGTRLTVV.

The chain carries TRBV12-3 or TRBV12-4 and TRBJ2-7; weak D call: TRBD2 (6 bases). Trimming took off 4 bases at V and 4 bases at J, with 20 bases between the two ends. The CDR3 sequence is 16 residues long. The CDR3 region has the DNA TGTGCCAGCAGTTGGGGGGTGGCGGGAAAGACTTACGAGCAGTACTTC. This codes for CASSWGVAGKTYEQYF.

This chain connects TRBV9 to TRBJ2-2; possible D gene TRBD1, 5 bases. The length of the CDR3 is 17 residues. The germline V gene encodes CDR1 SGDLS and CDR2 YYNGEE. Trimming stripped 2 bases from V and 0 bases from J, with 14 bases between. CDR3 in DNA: TGTGCCAGCAGCGTTTCCCCCGACAGATCGAACACCGGGGAGCTGTTTTTT. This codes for CASSVSPDRSNTGELFF.

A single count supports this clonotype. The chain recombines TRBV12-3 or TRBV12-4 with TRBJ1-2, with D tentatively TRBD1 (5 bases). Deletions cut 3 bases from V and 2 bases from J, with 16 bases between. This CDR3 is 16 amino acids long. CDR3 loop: CASSFVFRGGNYGYTF. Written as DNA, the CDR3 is TGTGCCAGCAGTTTCGTTTTTAGGGGCGGGAACTATGGCTACACCTTC.

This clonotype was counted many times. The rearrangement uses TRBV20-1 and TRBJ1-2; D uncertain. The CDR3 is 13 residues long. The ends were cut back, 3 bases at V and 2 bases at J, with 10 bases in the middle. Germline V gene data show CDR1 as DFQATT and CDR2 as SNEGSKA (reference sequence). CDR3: CSASVLKNYGYTF. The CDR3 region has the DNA TGCAGTGCTAGCGTATTAAAGAACTATGGCTACACCTTC.